These 17 T cell receptor beta chains were sequenced from one sample in a study of T-cell reconstitution after alpha-beta-depleted transplantation in children. Unique molecular identifiers were incorporated during preparation of the TCRbeta library. TCRdb called the PCR reads again in MiXCR, with one record for every CDR3 protein. This sample carries fewer than 750,000 distinct CDR3 sequences, under 30% of them seen once, and the ten largest clones take 11% to 15%. The specimen comprised PBMCs, mostly from graft donor cells, sampled 360 days after TCRalphabeta/CD19-depleted stem cell transplant. The receptors were gathered from a boy less than two years old who had a stem cell transplant for acute myeloid leukemia, so the T cells may come from the graft donor.

This clonotype was detected a few times. This chain links TRBV29-1 with TRBJ2-5, with TRBD2 matching 7 bases. V dropped 5 bases and J dropped 4; count of bases not matched to a gene: 10. Germline lookup yields CDR1 SQVTM and CDR2 ANQGSEA. The CDR3 runs 14 residues. The CDR3 DNA is TGCAGCGTTTCCACGCTAGCGGTAGGAGAGACCCAGTACTTC. It translates to CSVSTLAVGETQYF.

This clonotype was detected a few times. The V and J genes are TRBV29-1 and TRBJ1-2, with 7 bases that match TRBD1. From germline, CDR1 is SQVTM and CDR2 ANQGSEA. The CDR3 extends over 12 amino acids. The V and J ends lost 2 bases and 4 bases, in that order; junction bases with no gene match: 1. CDR3 in DNA: TGCAGCGTTGAAACAGGGGCCTATGGCTACACCTTC. Translation gives CSVETGAYGYTF.

This clonotype was detected only once. The V call is TRBV5-1, the J call TRBJ2-5, with 9 nucleotides matching TRBD1. The germline CDR1 and CDR2 sequences are SGHRS and YFSETQ. The trim removed 7 bases at V and 4 bases at J, leaving 5 bases unmatched. The CDR3 length is 13 residues. This chain's CDR3 is CASGRQGGETQYF. The CDR3 coding sequence is TGCGCCAGCGGCCGACAGGGGGGAGAGACCCAGTACTTC.

This clonotype was counted once. This chain links TRBV18 with TRBJ2-3; TRBD1 is a possible D gene (6 bases). Trimming cost V 5 bases and J 3 bases, with 12 bases left between them. This CDR3 is built from 14 residues. The germline gives CDR1 KGHSH, CDR2 LQKENI. CDR3 residues: CASSSQGTTDTQYF. The DNA for the CDR3 is TGTGCCAGCTCATCACAGGGTACTACAGATACGCAGTATTTT.

This chain connects TRBV27 to TRBJ2-3; 11 nucleotides line up with TRBD2. The germline gives CDR1 MNHEY, CDR2 SMNVEV (reference sequence). Trimming took 5 bases from V and 2 from J; bases not matched to a gene: 9. CDR3 size: 17 residues. CDR3 sequence (DNA): TGTGCCAGCAGTCCGAGACTAGCGGGGATATCCACAGATACGCAGTATTTT. Protein product: CASSPRLAGISTDTQYF.

In this sample, this clonotype turned up many times. The rearrangement joins TRBV7-2 to TRBJ2-1; D not certain. The V end lost 3 bases, the J end lost 8 bases, and 8 bases lay between the germline ends. Germline-derived CDR1 and CDR2 are SGHTA and FQGNSA. This CDR3 is 12 amino acids long. CDR3 nucleotides: TGTGCCAGCAGCTTCATAGGGTATGAGCAGTTCTTC. Its translation: CASSFIGYEQFF.

This clonotype was seen ten or more times. The chain links TRBV29-1 to TRBJ1-6; D gene ambiguous. Germline CDR1 is SQVTM and CDR2 is ANQGSEA. Between the trimmed V and J ends, which lost 4 bases and 6 bases, there was a span of 7 bases. The CDR3 extends over 12 amino acids. The CDR3 DNA reads TGCAGCGTTGGGGAGGCTAATTCACCCCTCCACTTT. It yields the protein CSVGEANSPLHF.

The rearrangement links TRBV12-3 or TRBV12-4 to TRBJ1-2; D is uncertain. V was shortened by 6 bases and J by 3 bases, with 11 bases between the two germline ends. The CDR3 sequence is 13 residues long. The CDR3 is CASSRDEDYGYTF. The CDR3 DNA is TGTGCCAGCAGCCGAGACGAGGACTATGGCTACACCTTC.

This clonotype was counted many times. The chain carries TRBV7-6 and TRBJ2-3, with D possibly being TRBD1 (6 bases). The CDR3 has 16 amino acids. Germline V gives CDR1 SGHVS, CDR2 FNYEAQ. V was trimmed by 4 bases and J by 1 base, leaving 15 bases between them. CDR3 nucleotide sequence: TGTGCCAGCAGCTCACCACAGGGAGTGGGCACAGATACGCAGTATTTT. It translates to CASSSPQGVGTDTQYF.

This clonotype was counted a few times. The CDR3 DNA is TGCAGTGCTAGCGGGGGGGCGTGGTCCAAAAACATTCAGTACTTC. Amino acids: CSASGGAWSKNIQYF. The V and J genes are TRBV20-1 and TRBJ2-4, with 8 bases fitting TRBD2. The ends lost 3 bases at V and 2 bases at J; junction bases unmatched: 6. This CDR3 has 15 amino acids. Germline V gene data show CDR1 as DFQATT and CDR2 as SNEGSKA (reference sequence).

There are many counts of this clonotype. This rearrangement joins TRBV7-2 to TRBJ2-7; no clear D. Trimming cost V 3 bases and J 7 bases, with 13 bases left between them. The CDR3 is made up of 13 amino acids. CDR1 is SGHTA and CDR2 is FQGNSA in the germline V gene. This chain's CDR3 is CASSFGPAREQYV. DNA for the CDR3: TGTGCCAGCAGCTTTGGTCCGGCGAGGGAGCAGTACGTC.

The rearrangement links TRBV6-1 to TRBJ1-1, with 7 positions matching TRBD1. Trimming took 6 bases from V and 7 from J; bases not matched to a gene: 14. CDR3 length equals 15 residues. Per germline, CDR1 MNHNS and CDR2 SASEGT. The CDR3 spells CASRVDDRDPGEAFF. CDR3 in DNA: TGTGCCAGCAGAGTGGATGACAGGGACCCTGGTGAAGCTTTCTTT.

This chain uses TRBV20-1 with TRBJ2-7, with no clear D. Trimming shortened V by 0 bases and J by 2 bases, and 5 bases separated the two germline ends. The germline V gene encodes CDR1 DFQATT and CDR2 SNEGSKA (reference sequence). This CDR3 is 12 amino acids long. CDR3: CSARDEAYEQYV. The CDR3 bases are TGCAGTGCTAGAGATGAGGCCTACGAGCAGTACGTC.

This clonotype has a handful of counts. The chain carries TRBV10-3 and TRBJ2-1, with D tentatively TRBD1 (5 bases). CDR3 length equals 13 residues. Germline loops: CDR1 ENHRY, CDR2 SYGVKD. V was cut by 6 bases and J by 6 bases, with 12 bases left in between. Written as DNA, the CDR3 is TGTGCCATCAGGGGGCAGGTAGGCAATGAGCAGTTCTTC. It encodes CAIRGQVGNEQFF.

This clonotype was observed a handful of times. This sequence joins TRBV6-1 and TRBJ2-2, with D perhaps matching TRBD1 (6 bases). Germline V gene sequence: CDR1 MNHNS, CDR2 SASEGT. Trimming took off 4 bases at V and 6 bases at J, with 12 bases between the two ends. This CDR3 is built from 14 residues. CDR3: CASSAHTGSGELFF. The CDR3 bases are TGTGCCAGCAGTGCCCATACAGGGTCCGGGGAGCTGTTTTTT.

A single count supports this clonotype. The rearrangement uses TRBV20-1 and TRBJ2-3; D gene ambiguous. Trimming cost V 6 bases and J 7 bases, with 20 bases left between them. The CDR3 totals 14 residues. Germline CDR1 reads DFQATT; CDR2 reads SNEGSKA (reference sequence). CDR3 nucleotides: TGCAGTGCCCCAGGACCGATGGTCGGTAATACGCAGTATTTT. Residues: CSAPGPMVGNTQYF.

This clonotype occurred many times. The V call is TRBV5-1, the J call TRBJ1-6; D is unresolved. CDR1 SGHRS and CDR2 YFSETQ come from the germline V gene. V lost 0 bases, J lost 0 bases, and 4 bases lay in between. The CDR3 contains 15 residues. CDR3 nucleotides: TGCGCCAGCAGCTTGGACGGCTCCTATAATTCACCCCTCCACTTT. As protein: CASSLDGSYNSPLHF.